A single sample gave rise to the 20 T cell receptor beta chains below, sequenced in a study of blood T cell repertoires in COVID-19. Repertoires were generated with immunoSEQ multiplex PCR, while TCRdb's copy carries only in-frame clones and drops some. The sample has tens of thousands of clones; roughly three quarters are singletons. Sequenced input: peripheral blood. The receptors shown here come from a woman older than 75 with active or convalescent COVID-19.

The V gene is TRBV16, the J gene TRBJ2-3; maybe TRBD2 (6 bases). The CDR3 runs to 15 residues. Per germline, CDR1 KGHSY and CDR2 FQNENV. V dropped 0 bases and J dropped 1 base, with 8 bases sitting between them. CDR3 DNA sequence: TGTGCCAGCAGCCAATCGGGCGGGGGCACAGATACGCAGTATTTT. Its translation: CASSQSGGGTDTQYF.

This chain uses TRBV11-2 with TRBJ2-7; weak D call: TRBD2 (6 bases). Germline V gives CDR1 SGHAT, CDR2 FQNNGV. Between the trimmed V and J ends, which lost 5 bases and 0 bases, there was a span of 11 bases. The CDR3 length is 14 residues. This chain's CDR3 is CASSPRDFSYEQYF. CDR3 DNA sequence: TGTGCCAGCAGCCCCAGGGACTTCTCCTACGAGCAGTACTTC.

The chain recombines TRBV20-1 with TRBJ2-5, with TRBD2 matching over 13 bases. The length of the CDR3 is 18 residues. V lost 5 bases to trimming and J lost 0 bases; unmatched junction nucleotides: 12. The germline gives CDR1 DFQATT, CDR2 SNEGSKA (reference sequence). The CDR3 DNA sequence: TGCAGTGCTGGTGGACTAGCGGGGGATCTTACGTACCAAGAGACCCAGTACTTC. It yields the protein CSAGGLAGDLTYQETQYF.

The chain has TRBV7-3 and TRBJ2-1; 9 bases agree with TRBD1. The CDR3 covers 15 residues. Losses at the gene ends were 5 bases for V and 6 bases for J; bases not matched to a gene: 8. Germline CDR1 SGHTA, CDR2 FQGTGA. As DNA, the CDR3 is TGTGCCAGCAGCCTCGGACAGGGGTCGGGCAATGAGCAGTTCTTC. Protein sequence: CASSLGQGSGNEQFF. The full variable domain, completed using reference TRBV7-3 and TRBJ2-1, is GAGVSQTPSNKVTEKGKYVELRCDPISGHTALYWYRQSLGQGPEFLIYFQGTGAADDSGLPNDRFFAVRPEGSVSTLKIQRTERGDSAVYLCASSLGQGSGNEQFFGPGTRLTVL.

This rearrangement joins TRBV4-1 to TRBJ2-5, with TRBD2 identical over 10 bases. Trimming cost V 3 bases and J 4 bases; bases outside gene matches: 5. The CDR3 spans 15 residues. CDR1 is MGHRA, CDR2 YSYEKL, per germline. The CDR3 here is CASSQASGGGETQYF. The CDR3 region has the DNA TGCGCCAGCAGCCAGGCTAGCGGGGGTGGAGAGACCCAGTACTTC.

The chain carries TRBV12-5 and TRBJ1-2; 7 bases agree with TRBD1. The CDR3 is 13 residues long. The V and J ends lost 8 bases and 2 bases, in that order; junction bases with no gene match: 5. Germline CDR1 reads LGHNT; CDR2 reads FRNRAP. In DNA form, the CDR3 reads TGTGCTAGTCCCAAGACAGGGAACTATGGCTACACCTTC. Translation gives CASPKTGNYGYTF.

The genes are TRBV13 and TRBJ1-2; 7 bases match TRBD1. Germline V gives CDR1 PRHDT, CDR2 FYEKMQ (reference sequence). After removal of 4 bases from V and 4 bases from J, the junction contained 12 bases not matched to a gene. This CDR3 spans 16 amino acids. The CDR3 spells CASSSLTLDRSYGYTF. The CDR3 region has the DNA TGTGCCAGCAGCTCTTTAACCCTGGACAGGAGCTATGGCTACACCTTC.

V and J are TRBV19 and TRBJ1-2; TRBD1 matches at 8 bases. From germline, CDR1 is LNHDA and CDR2 SQIVND (reference sequence). V shed 8 bases, J shed 4 bases, and the junction held 12 bases outside the gene matches. This CDR3 spans 15 amino acids. CDR3 loop: CASGQGEKTFYGYTF. The DNA of the CDR3 is TGTGCCAGTGGACAGGGCGAAAAAACTTTCTATGGCTACACCTTC.

This chain connects TRBV7-9 to TRBJ1-1, with TRBD1 as a possible D gene (6 bases). The CDR3 is 15 amino acids. V was pared by 4 bases and J by 1 base, with 13 bases between. Germline V gene data show CDR1 as SEHNR and CDR2 as FQNEAQ (reference sequence). CDR3 in amino acids: CASSSRGDTNTEAFF. The CDR3 DNA follows: TGTGCCAGCAGCTCCAGAGGGGACACGAACACTGAAGCTTTCTTT.

This chain links TRBV6-5 with TRBJ1-1; TRBD1 might be the D (6 bases). The ends were cut back, 6 bases at V and 1 base at J, with 9 bases in the middle. This CDR3 region has 13 residues. CDR1 and CDR2 (germline): MNHEY, SVGAGI. The CDR3 loop is CASRRTENTEAFF. CDR3 nucleotide sequence: TGTGCCAGCAGGCGGACAGAGAACACTGAAGCTTTCTTT.

The chain has TRBV6-1 and TRBJ1-2; weak D call: TRBD1 (6 bases). The CDR3 spans 13 residues. Germline assignment: CDR1 MNHNS and CDR2 SASEGT. Trimming pared 1 base from V and 8 bases from J, leaving 11 bases between. The DNA of the CDR3 is TGTGCCAGCAGTGAAGACAGGGTAGGAGGCTACACCTTC. This translates into CASSEDRVGGYTF.

The sample holds one count of this clone. V gene TRBV9 combines with J gene TRBJ2-5, with 10 bases aligning to TRBD1. The germline V gene encodes CDR1 SGDLS and CDR2 YYNGEE. CDR3 length: 16 residues. V lost 1 base to trimming and J lost 1 base; unmatched junction nucleotides: 4. CDR3 amino acids: CASSVRGQGIQETQYF. DNA of the CDR3: TGTGCCAGCAGCGTAAGGGGACAGGGGATCCAAGAGACCCAGTACTTC.

This clone was seen just once. Here the CDR3 reads CASSYGPERGGNRNNEQFF. CDR3 nucleotide sequence: TGTGCCAGCAGTTACGGCCCCGAGCGGGGGGGCAACCGAAACAATGAGCAGTTCTTC. The rearrangement joins TRBV6-2 or TRBV6-3 to TRBJ2-1; 10 nucleotides match TRBD2. Losses at the gene ends were 2 bases for V and 5 bases for J; bases not matched to a gene: 15. Germline V CDR1 and CDR2: MNHEY, SVGEGT. This CDR3 region has 19 residues.

This rearrangement joins TRBV7-2 to TRBJ1-1, with 8 nucleotides matching TRBD1. CDR3 length: 12 amino acids. Germline V gene lookup returns CDR1 SGHTA and CDR2 FQGNSA. Unmatched junction bases numbered 5, after V lost 6 bases and J lost 8 bases. The CDR3 bases are TGTGCCAGCAGAACAGGGGGACCGGAAGCTTTCTTT. This encodes CASRTGGPEAFF.

The genes are TRBV3-1 (or the pseudogene TRBV3-2) and TRBJ1-1, with TRBD1 identical over 7 bases. This CDR3 comprises 14 residues. Germline assignment: CDR1 LGHDT and CDR2 YNNKEL (reference sequence). Trimming removed 1 base from V and 8 bases from J; junction bases left unmatched: 7. Here the CDR3 DNA reads TGTGCCAGCAGCCAAGTTGACAGGGCGAGGGAAGCTTTCTTT. Protein: CASSQVDRAREAFF.

The chain is built from TRBV19 and TRBJ1-5; 7 bases line up with TRBD1. This CDR3 region has 15 residues. Germline V CDR1 and CDR2: LNHDA, SQIVND (reference sequence). V lost 9 bases and J lost 4; bases outside the gene matches: 12. The chain's CDR3 is CASQTRQGWNQPQHF. The CDR3 DNA reads TGTGCCAGCCAAACGCGACAGGGATGGAATCAGCCCCAGCATTTT.

This clone was recorded once. The chain employs TRBV27 and TRBJ1-2, with no clear D. Looked up from germline, CDR1 is MNHEY and CDR2 is SMNVEV (reference sequence). This CDR3 has 13 amino acids. V was pared by 3 bases and J by 8 bases, with 13 bases between. The CDR3 DNA follows: TGTGCCAGCAGTTTCTTAAGCTCGCGCGGCTACACCTTC. It specifies CASSFLSSRGYTF.

V usage is TRBV10-2 and J usage is TRBJ2-3; 7 bases are shared with TRBD1. CDR1 and CDR2 (germline): WSHSY, SAAADI. The CDR3 spans 17 residues. After removal of 6 bases from V and 5 bases from J, the junction contained 17 bases not matched to a gene. This CDR3 reads CASRRQQGLRAGDTQYF. CDR3 coding DNA: TGCGCCAGCAGACGGCAACAGGGGCTCCGCGCTGGAGATACGCAGTATTTT.

This sequence joins TRBV7-8 and TRBJ1-1, with D unresolved. Per germline, CDR1 SGHVS and CDR2 FQNEAQ. The CDR3 loop spans 12 amino acids. Trimming removed 5 bases at V and 5 bases at J, with 9 bases between. Here the CDR3 reads CASSKTLTEAFF. Written as DNA, the CDR3 is TGTGCCAGCAGCAAGACTCTGACTGAAGCTTTCTTT.

The chain carries TRBV3-1 (or the pseudogene TRBV3-2) and TRBJ2-7; possibly TRBD1 for D (6 bases). This CDR3 contains 14 residues. Between the trimmed V and J ends, which lost 0 bases and 7 bases, there was a span of 13 bases. CDR1 is LGHDT, CDR2 YNNKEL, per germline (reference sequence). The CDR3 reads CASSQEAGAREQYF. CDR3 DNA sequence: TGTGCCAGCAGCCAAGAAGCAGGGGCGCGGGAGCAGTACTTC.